The 20 T cell receptor beta chains below were found in one sample sequenced in a study of CD8 T cells in ankylosing spondylitis. TCRdb passed the 5' RACE reads through MiXCR, listing each CDR3 protein once. This sample yields around 330,000 distinct CDR3 sequences, of which 11% are seen a single time; 8% to 9.5% belongs to the top ten. Material: blood, either unsorted or a sorted T cell fraction (not recorded which). The receptors derive from a female donor with ankylosing spondylitis or in good health (not recorded which).

This clonotype has a count of ten or more. This chain uses TRBV5-1 with TRBJ2-5, with TRBD2 matching 7 bases. Germline lookup yields CDR1 SGHRS and CDR2 YFSETQ. This CDR3 is built from 14 residues. The V segment lost 0 bases and the J segment 4 bases; nucleotides outside the gene matches: 3. The DNA of the CDR3 is TGCGCCAGCAGCTTGGCCAGGGAGGGAGAGACCCAGTACTTC. Protein sequence: CASSLAREGETQYF.

This clonotype showed up many times. The chain joins TRBV5-1 to TRBJ1-1; TRBD1 is a possible D gene (5 bases). V was trimmed by 4 bases and J by 0 bases, leaving 16 bases between them. This CDR3 has 16 residues. CDR1 is SGHRS, CDR2 YFSETQ, per germline. DNA of the CDR3: TGCGCCAGCAGCAGGGAGGGACGGGTCATGAACACTGAAGCTTTCTTT. It codes for CASSREGRVMNTEAFF.

In its sample, this clonotype was seen a few times. The V call is TRBV30, the J call TRBJ2-3; tentatively, D is TRBD2 (5 bases). The CDR3 covers 13 residues. The germline CDR1 and CDR2 sequences are GTSNPN and SVGIG (reference sequence). The ends were cut back, 1 base at V and 0 bases at J, with 5 bases in the middle. The CDR3 sequence is CAWSGTSTDTQYF. The DNA of the CDR3 is TGTGCCTGGAGTGGGACTAGCACAGATACGCAGTATTTT.

In this sample, this clonotype turned up many times. The genes are TRBV6-1 and TRBJ2-6; D is unresolved. The CDR3 totals 15 residues. Looked up from germline, CDR1 is MNHNS and CDR2 is SASEGT. Trimming took 5 bases from V and 0 from J, leaving 8 bases between them. CDR3 loop: CASSQQASGANVLTF. In DNA form, the CDR3 reads TGTGCCAGCAGTCAACAAGCCTCTGGGGCCAACGTCCTGACTTTC.

This clonotype was counted a few times. J is TRBJ1-5 and V is TRBV5-5; D not resolved. The V end was cut by 3 bases, the J end by 5 bases, with 9 bases between. Germline V gene sequence: CDR1 SGHKS, CDR2 YYEKEE (reference sequence). This CDR3 region has 13 residues. The CDR3 DNA is TGTGCCAGCAGCTCCGACACCTATCAGCCCCAGCATTTT. This translates into CASSSDTYQPQHF.

This clonotype has only a few counts. The chain couples TRBV5-1 to TRBJ2-1, with 9 positions matching TRBD2. The CDR3 has 16 amino acids. Germline CDR1 and CDR2: SGHRS and YFSETQ. Losses at the gene ends were 0 bases for V and 2 bases for J; bases not matched to a gene: 3. As DNA, the CDR3 is TGCGCCAGCAGCTTGGCCCCTAGCGGGACCTACAATGAGCAGTTCTTC. Its translation: CASSLAPSGTYNEQFF.

The sample holds many counts of this clonotype. The CDR3 spells CAVGFQPQHF. CDR3 nucleotides: TGTGCGGTGGGATTCCAGCCCCAGCATTTT. The chain is built from TRBV6-6 and TRBJ1-5; D is unclear. CDR3 length: 10 residues. Germline loops: CDR1 MNHNY, CDR2 SVGAGI (reference sequence).

V gene TRBV5-5 combines with J gene TRBJ2-5; D gene ambiguous. Germline CDR1 is SGHKS and CDR2 is YYEKEE (reference sequence). The CDR3 spans 16 residues. V was pared by 4 bases and J by 2 bases, with 18 bases between. This CDR3 reads CASSPSPKPKQETQYF. For the CDR3, the DNA is TGTGCCAGCAGCCCAAGCCCCAAACCAAAACAAGAGACCCAGTACTTC.

This clonotype was observed many times. This chain joins TRBV5-1 and TRBJ1-3; 8 nucleotides agree with TRBD1. J gave up 4 bases and V 4 bases, and 4 bases lay outside the gene matches. The CDR3 totals 14 residues. Germline V lookup: CDR1 SGHRS, CDR2 YFSETQ. The CDR3 DNA reads TGCGCCAGCAGCAAGGGACAGGACGGAAACACCATATATTTT. Protein product: CASSKGQDGNTIYF.

This clonotype was observed many times. J is TRBJ2-3 and V is TRBV24-1; 7 nucleotides agree with TRBD2. This CDR3 comprises 13 residues. Germline V gene data show CDR1 as KGHDR and CDR2 as SFDVKD. With 5 bases clipped from V and 6 bases from J, the junction kept 4 bases outside the gene matches. The CDR3 DNA follows: TGTGCCACCAGTGGGACTAGGGCGGATACGCAGTATTTT. Protein product: CATSGTRADTQYF.

This clonotype came up many times. The chain recombines TRBV10-3 with TRBJ2-7, with D possibly TRBD1 on 6 matching bases. V lost 10 bases and J lost 2, with 18 bases in between. Per the germline V gene, CDR1 is ENHRY and CDR2 is SYGVKD. There are 14 residues in the CDR3. In nucleotides, the CDR3 is TGTGCCACCACTCGACGGGACACTACCTACGAGCAGTACTTC. Amino acid sequence: CATTRRDTTYEQYF.

J is TRBJ2-1 and V is TRBV27, with 7 positions matching TRBD1. V lost 8 bases to trimming and J lost 4 bases; unmatched junction nucleotides: 5. CDR3 length: 13 amino acids. The germline gives CDR1 MNHEY, CDR2 SMNVEV (reference sequence). In nucleotides, the CDR3 is TGTGCCAGCGGCACGGGACAGTACAATGAGCAGTTCTTC. Its protein product is CASGTGQYNEQFF.

In its sample, this clonotype was seen many times. The chain uses TRBV28 and TRBJ2-1; D call uncertain. The germline V gene has CDR1 MDHEN and CDR2 SYDVKM. This CDR3 has 12 amino acids. V was cut by 10 bases and J by 6 bases, with 13 bases left in between. This chain's CDR3 is CATSNPSNEQFF. The CDR3 DNA reads TGTGCCACCTCAAATCCGAGCAATGAGCAGTTCTTC.

In this sample, this clonotype turned up many times. The genes are TRBV6-1 and TRBJ2-7, with 8 bases that match TRBD1. This CDR3 comprises 13 residues. CDR1 and CDR2 from the germline V gene are MNHNS and SASEGT. The J segment lost 5 bases and the V segment lost 5 bases, leaving 5 bases of the junction unmatched. CDR3 amino acids: CASSRTGYHEQYF. DNA of the CDR3: TGTGCCAGCAGTCGGACAGGGTATCACGAGCAGTACTTC.

There are a few counts of this clonotype. This chain joins TRBV20-1 and TRBJ2-7; D is possibly TRBD1 or TRBD2 (5 bases each). The CDR3 totals 15 residues. Germline V gene data show CDR1 as DFQATT and CDR2 as SNEGSKA (reference sequence). Trimming cost V 0 bases and J 2 bases, with 14 bases left between them. CDR3 residues: CSARDPGTHTYEQYF. The CDR3 DNA follows: TGCAGTGCTAGAGATCCGGGGACGCACACCTACGAGCAGTACTTC.

V is TRBV7-8 and J is TRBJ2-1, with unresolved D. This CDR3 comprises 12 residues. With 3 bases removed from V and 7 bases from J, the gap between germline ends came to 7 bases. From germline, CDR1 is SGHVS and CDR2 FQNEAQ. The CDR3 loop is CASSLGWNEQFF. In nucleotides, the CDR3 is TGTGCCAGCAGCTTGGGGTGGAATGAGCAGTTCTTC.

This clonotype came up once. V is TRBV7-9 and J is TRBJ2-1, with D possibly TRBD2 on 5 matching bases. Trimming took 1 base from V and 8 from J, leaving 12 bases between them. The CDR3 has 14 amino acids. Germline V gene sequence: CDR1 SEHNR, CDR2 FQNEAQ (reference sequence). CDR3 sequence (DNA): TGTGCCAGCAGCTTAGGGCGAGGGTTCGATGAGCAGTTCTTC. It yields the protein CASSLGRGFDEQFF.

The chain joins TRBV4-2 to TRBJ2-5; D is undetermined. This CDR3 comprises 12 residues. The germline gives CDR1 LGHNA, CDR2 YNFKEQ. The germline V and J ends were trimmed by 0 bases and 5 bases, with 4 bases remaining between them. For the CDR3, the DNA is TGTGCCAGCAGCCAAGAAGCGGAGACCCAGTACTTC. It specifies CASSQEAETQYF.

Ten or more counts support this clonotype. CDR3 coding DNA: TGTGCCAGCAGCCCCGGACAGGGGTATAGCAATCAGCCCCAGCATTTT. Translated: CASSPGQGYSNQPQHF. The rearrangement uses TRBV9 and TRBJ1-5; 9 bases match TRBD1. Per germline, CDR1 SGDLS and CDR2 YYNGEE. Unmatched junction bases numbered 5, after V lost 4 bases and J lost 0 bases. This CDR3 region has 16 residues.

This clonotype was found many times. V and J are TRBV5-1 and TRBJ1-2, with TRBD1 matching over 9 bases. Germline V gives CDR1 SGHRS, CDR2 YFSETQ. This CDR3 spans 14 amino acids. Losses at the gene ends were 2 bases for V and 8 bases for J; bases not matched to a gene: 7. The CDR3 sequence: CASSFIGTGNGYTF. CDR3 in DNA: TGCGCCAGCAGCTTTATCGGGACAGGGAACGGCTACACCTTC.